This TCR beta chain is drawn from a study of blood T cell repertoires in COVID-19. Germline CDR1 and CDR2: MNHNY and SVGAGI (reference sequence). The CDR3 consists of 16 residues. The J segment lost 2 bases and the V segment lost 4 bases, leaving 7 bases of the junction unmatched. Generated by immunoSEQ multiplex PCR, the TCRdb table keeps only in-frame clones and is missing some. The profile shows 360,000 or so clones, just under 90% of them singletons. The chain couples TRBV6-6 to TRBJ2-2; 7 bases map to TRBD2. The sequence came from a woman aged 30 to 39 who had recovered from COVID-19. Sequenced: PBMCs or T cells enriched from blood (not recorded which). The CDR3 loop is CASSSWEGLNTGELFF. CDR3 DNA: TGTGCCAGCAGTTCGTGGGAGGGACTAAACACCGGGGAGCTGTTTTTT.